The source of this T cell receptor beta chain is a study of T cells in Graves' hyperthyroidism and ophthalmopathy. The V gene lost 5 bases and the J gene lost 0 bases, with 11 bases spanning the gap. Germline V CDR1 and CDR2: SGHVS, FNYEAQ. The CDR3 is made up of 15 amino acids. Amplified TCR beta CDR3 regions came from RNA transcripts. HTBI primers were the set used in a first-round RT-PCR of the TCR CDR3. TCRdb itself ran the multiplex PCR reads through MiXCR, one entry per CDR3 protein. The data hold under 350,000 distinct CDR3 sequences, with under 25% observed a single time. The genes are TRBV7-6 and TRBJ2-1; no definite D call. The source of this sequence is a woman aged 45-65 years with Graves' hyperthyroidism. Sample: blood. The DNA of the CDR3 is TGTGCCAGCAGCATGGGCTTGAGCTCCTACAATGAGCAGTTCTTC. Residues: CASSMGLSSYNEQFF.